A selection of T cell receptor beta chains follows, all from one sample in a study of blood T cell repertoires in COVID-19. The repertoire was sequenced with immunoSEQ multiplex PCR; TCRdb's copy has only in-frame clones and lacks some. The sample gives 60,000 to 75,000 clones, approximately 86% of which show up once; roughly 3.6% is in the top ten. The sequenced sample consisted of peripheral blood. The source is a man in his 70s with active COVID-19. Both conserved end residues are part of each CDR3. D genes are given only for firm matches. Part of the rows lack a size; the others show once, few, many or a class for expanded clones.

clone_size,v_call,d_call,j_call,cdr3_aa,cdr3_nt
-,TRBV6-1,-,TRBJ1-1,CASSEVSGPTGAEAFF,TGTGCCAGCAGTGAAGTTAGCGGGCCGACCGGCGCTGAAGCTTTCTTT
-,TRBV5-4,TRBD1,TRBJ2-1,CASSHDRVRNEQFF,TGTGCCAGCAGCCACGACAGGGTTCGGAATGAGCAGTTCTTC
-,TRBV5-1,-,TRBJ2-3,CASSLVGGDLRTDTQYF,TGCGCCAGCAGCTTGGTAGGGGGGGACTTACGCACAGATACGCAGTATTTT
-,TRBV11-3,TRBD2,TRBJ2-2,CASSRLAGDTGELFF,TGTGCCAGCAGCCGACTAGCGGGGGACACCGGGGAGCTGTTTTTT
-,TRBV6-2/TRBV6-3,TRBD2,TRBJ2-1,CASSYSTSGNEQFF,TGTGCCAGCAGTTACTCGACTAGCGGTAATGAGCAGTTCTTC
few,TRBV21-1,-,TRBJ2-4,CASSKRGTSGRAKNIQYF,TGTGCCAGCAGCAAAAGGGGGACTAGCGGGAGGGCCAAAAACATTCAGTACTTC
few,TRBV12-3/TRBV12-4,-,TRBJ2-1,CASSLGPYNEQFF,TGTGCCAGCAGTTTGGGGCCATACAATGAGCAGTTCTTC
-,TRBV4-2,-,TRBJ2-6,CASSQGGGRSGANVLTF,TGTGCCAGCAGCCAGGGCGGCGGGCGCTCTGGGGCCAACGTCCTGACTTTC
-,TRBV7-2,-,TRBJ2-3,CASSLGLAPDTQYF,TGTGCCAGCAGCTTAGGTCTAGCTCCAGATACGCAGTATTTT
-,TRBV6-2/TRBV6-3,-,TRBJ1-2,CASSRLPSGDGYTF,TGTGCCAGCAGCCGGCTTCCGTCGGGGGATGGCTACACCTTC
-,TRBV24-1,-,TRBJ2-2,CATSGGANTGELFF,TGTGCCACCAGTGGAGGCGCCAACACCGGGGAGCTGTTTTTT
-,TRBV19,TRBD2,TRBJ2-5,CASSPRGTSGRAVETQYF,TGTGCCAGTAGTCCGCGGGGGACTAGCGGGAGGGCCGTTGAGACCCAGTACTTC
-,TRBV5-1,TRBD2,TRBJ2-1,CASSLGGGSSYNEQFF,TGCGCCAGCAGCTTGGGGGGCGGGAGCTCCTACAATGAGCAGTTCTTC